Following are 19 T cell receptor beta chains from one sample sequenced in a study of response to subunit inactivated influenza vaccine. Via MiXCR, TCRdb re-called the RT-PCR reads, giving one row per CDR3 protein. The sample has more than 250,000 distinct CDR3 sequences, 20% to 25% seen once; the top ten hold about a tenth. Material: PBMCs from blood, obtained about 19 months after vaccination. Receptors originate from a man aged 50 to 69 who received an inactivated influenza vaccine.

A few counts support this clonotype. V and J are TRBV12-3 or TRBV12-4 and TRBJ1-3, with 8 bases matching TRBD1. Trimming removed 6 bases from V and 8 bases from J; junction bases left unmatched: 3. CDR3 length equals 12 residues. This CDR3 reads CASRDRGDTIYF. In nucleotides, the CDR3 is TGTGCCAGCAGAGACAGGGGAGACACCATATATTTT.

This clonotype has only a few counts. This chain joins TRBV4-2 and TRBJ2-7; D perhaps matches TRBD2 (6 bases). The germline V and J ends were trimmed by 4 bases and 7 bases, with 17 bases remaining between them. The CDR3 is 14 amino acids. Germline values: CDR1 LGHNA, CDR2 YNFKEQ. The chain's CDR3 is CASSRPFLAGEQYF. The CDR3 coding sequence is TGTGCCAGCAGCCGCCCGTTCTTGGCGGGGGAGCAGTACTTC.

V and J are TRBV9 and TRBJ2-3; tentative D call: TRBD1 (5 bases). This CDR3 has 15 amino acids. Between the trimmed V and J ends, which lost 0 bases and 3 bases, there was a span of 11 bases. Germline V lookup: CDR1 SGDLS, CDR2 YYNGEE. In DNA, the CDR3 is TGTGCCAGCAGCGTAGCTGGCAGGGTAACAGATACGCAGTATTTT. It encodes CASSVAGRVTDTQYF.

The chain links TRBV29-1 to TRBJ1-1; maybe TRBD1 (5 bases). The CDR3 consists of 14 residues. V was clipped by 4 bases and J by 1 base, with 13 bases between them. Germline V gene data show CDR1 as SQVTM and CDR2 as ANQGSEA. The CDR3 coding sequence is TGCAGCGTTGCCAGGGCGACCCCGAACACTGAAGCTTTCTTT. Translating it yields CSVARATPNTEAFF.

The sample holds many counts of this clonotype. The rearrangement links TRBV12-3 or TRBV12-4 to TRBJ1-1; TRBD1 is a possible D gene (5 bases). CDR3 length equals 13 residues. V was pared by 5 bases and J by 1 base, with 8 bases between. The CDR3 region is CASSHGGNTEAFF. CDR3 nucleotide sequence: TGTGCCAGCAGTCACGGGGGGAACACTGAAGCTTTCTTT.

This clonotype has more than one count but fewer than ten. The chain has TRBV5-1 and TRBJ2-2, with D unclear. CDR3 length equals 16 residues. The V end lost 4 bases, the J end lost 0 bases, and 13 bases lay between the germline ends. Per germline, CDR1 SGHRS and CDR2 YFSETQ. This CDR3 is CASSPLGPTNTGELFF. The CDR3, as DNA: TGCGCCAGCAGCCCTCTTGGACCGACGAACACCGGGGAGCTGTTTTTT.

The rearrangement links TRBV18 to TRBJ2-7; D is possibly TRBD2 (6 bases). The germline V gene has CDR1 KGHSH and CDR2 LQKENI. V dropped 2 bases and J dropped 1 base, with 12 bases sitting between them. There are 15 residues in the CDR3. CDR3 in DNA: TGTGCCAGCTCACCAGTAACGGGAGTATCCTACGAGCAGTACTTC. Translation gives CASSPVTGVSYEQYF.

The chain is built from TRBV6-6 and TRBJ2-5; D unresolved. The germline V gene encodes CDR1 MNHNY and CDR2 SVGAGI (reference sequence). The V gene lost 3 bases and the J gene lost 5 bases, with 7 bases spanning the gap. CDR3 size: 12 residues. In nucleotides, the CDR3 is TGTGCCAGCAGTTATCTCCAGGAGACCCAGTACTTC. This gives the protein CASSYLQETQYF.

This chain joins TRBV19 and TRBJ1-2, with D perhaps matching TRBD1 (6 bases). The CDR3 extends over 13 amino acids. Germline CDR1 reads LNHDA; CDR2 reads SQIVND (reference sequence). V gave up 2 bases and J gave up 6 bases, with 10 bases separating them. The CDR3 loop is CASSIMAGDGYTF. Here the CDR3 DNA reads TGTGCCAGTAGTATAATGGCAGGGGATGGCTACACCTTC.

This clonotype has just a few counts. DNA of the CDR3: TGCAGTGCTAAGTATACAGGGGTCATTTTAGGGACTAGCGGGAGTGAGCAGTTCTTC. This sequence encodes CSAKYTGVILGTSGSEQFF. The J gene is TRBJ2-1, the V gene TRBV20-1, with 14 bases that match TRBD2. With V trimmed by 4 bases and J by 9 bases, 20 bases remained unmatched. The CDR3 spans 19 residues. CDR1 and CDR2 (germline): DFQATT, SNEGSKA (reference sequence).

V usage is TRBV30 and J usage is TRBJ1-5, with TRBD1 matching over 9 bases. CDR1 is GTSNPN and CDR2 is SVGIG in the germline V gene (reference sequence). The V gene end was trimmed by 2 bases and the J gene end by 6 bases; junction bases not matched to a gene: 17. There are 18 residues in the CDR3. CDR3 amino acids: CAWSRRFGWTGASQPQHF. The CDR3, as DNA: TGTGCCTGGAGTCGACGATTTGGTTGGACAGGGGCTAGTCAGCCCCAGCATTTT. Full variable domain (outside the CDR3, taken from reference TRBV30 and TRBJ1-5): SQTIHQWPATLVQPVGSPLSLECTVEGTSNPNLYWYRQAAGRGLQLLFYSVGIGQISSEVPQNLSASRPQDRQFILSSKKLLLSDSGFYLCAWSRRFGWTGASQPQHFGDGTRLSIL.

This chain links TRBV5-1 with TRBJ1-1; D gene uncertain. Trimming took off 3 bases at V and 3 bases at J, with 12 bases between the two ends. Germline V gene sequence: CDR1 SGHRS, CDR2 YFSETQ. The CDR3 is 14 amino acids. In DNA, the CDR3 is TGCGCCAGCAGCTCTGGGTGGGTAGACACTGAAGCTTTCTTT. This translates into CASSSGWVDTEAFF.

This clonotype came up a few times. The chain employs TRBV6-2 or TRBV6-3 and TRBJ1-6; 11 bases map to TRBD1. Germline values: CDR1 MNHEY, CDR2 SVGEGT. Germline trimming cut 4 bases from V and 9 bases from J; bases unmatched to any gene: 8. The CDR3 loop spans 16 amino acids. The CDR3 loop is CASSSPRTGGGSPLHF. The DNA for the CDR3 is TGTGCCAGCAGTTCACCGAGGACAGGGGGCGGTTCACCCCTCCACTTT.

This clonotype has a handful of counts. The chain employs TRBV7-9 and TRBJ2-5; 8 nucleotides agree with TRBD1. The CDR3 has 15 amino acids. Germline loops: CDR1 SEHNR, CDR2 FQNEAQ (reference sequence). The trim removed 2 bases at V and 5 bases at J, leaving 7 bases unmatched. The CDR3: CASSLPGTGDETQYF. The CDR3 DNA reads TGTGCCAGCAGCTTACCTGGGACAGGAGACGAGACCCAGTACTTC.

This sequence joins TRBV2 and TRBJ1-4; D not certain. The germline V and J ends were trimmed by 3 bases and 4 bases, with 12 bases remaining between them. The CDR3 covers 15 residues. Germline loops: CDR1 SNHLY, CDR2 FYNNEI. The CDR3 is CASSEYRRFNEKLFF. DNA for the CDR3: TGTGCCAGCAGTGAGTACCGGCGATTTAATGAAAAACTGTTTTTT.

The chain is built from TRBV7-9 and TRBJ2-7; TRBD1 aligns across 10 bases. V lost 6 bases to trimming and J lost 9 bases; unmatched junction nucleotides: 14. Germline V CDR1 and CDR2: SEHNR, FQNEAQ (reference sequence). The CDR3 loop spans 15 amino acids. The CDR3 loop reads CASRPEGTGAGGQYF. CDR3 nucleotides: TGTGCCAGCAGACCAGAGGGGACAGGGGCCGGAGGGCAGTACTTC.

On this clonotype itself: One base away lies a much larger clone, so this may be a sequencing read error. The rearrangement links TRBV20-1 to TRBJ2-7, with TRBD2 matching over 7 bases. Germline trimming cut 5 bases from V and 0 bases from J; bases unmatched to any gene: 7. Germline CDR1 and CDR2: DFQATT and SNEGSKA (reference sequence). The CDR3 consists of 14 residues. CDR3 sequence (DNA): TGCAGTGCTCCCCGGACTAGGGCCTCCTACGAGCAGTACTTC. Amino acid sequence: CSAPRTRASYEQYF.

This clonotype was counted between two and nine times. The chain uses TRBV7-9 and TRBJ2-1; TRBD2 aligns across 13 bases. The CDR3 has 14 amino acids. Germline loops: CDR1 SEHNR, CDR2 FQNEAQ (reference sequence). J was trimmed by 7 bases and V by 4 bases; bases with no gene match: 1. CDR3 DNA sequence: TGTGCCAGCAGCTCGACTAGCGGGAGGAATGAGCAGTTCTTC. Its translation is CASSSTSGRNEQFF. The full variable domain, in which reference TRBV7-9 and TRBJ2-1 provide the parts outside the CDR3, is DTGVSQNPRHKITKRGQNVTFRCDPISEHNRLYWYRQTLGQGPEFLTYFQNEAQLEKSRLLSDRFSAERPKGSFSTLEIQRTEQGDSAMYLCASSSTSGRNEQFFGPGTRLTVL.

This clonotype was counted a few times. CDR3 sequence: CASSPDSYTEAFF. The CDR3 coding sequence is TGTGCCAGCAGCCCGGACAGTTACACTGAAGCTTTCTTT. The gene calls are TRBV7-8 and TRBJ1-1; D might be TRBD1 (6 bases). V gave up 5 bases and J gave up 3 bases, with 10 bases separating them. The CDR3 runs 13 residues. Germline-derived CDR1 and CDR2 are SGHVS and FQNEAQ.